The next 10 T cell receptor beta chains were all read from a single sample in a study of CD8+CD57+ T cells in acquired aplastic anemia. In patients chosen for sequencing, flow cytometry had shown CD8+CD57+ cell expansion. TCR beta VDJ and CDR3 profiling used genomic DNA as template. MiXCR was run by TCRdb on the reads, yielding one entry per CDR3 protein. The sample contains 260,000 or so distinct CDR3 sequences, 47% of which appear only once. The sequenced sample consisted of sorted CD4+, CD8+, or CD8+CD57+ T cells (not recorded which) from PBMCs. Source of these receptors: a human donor with aplastic anemia.

The chain employs TRBV6-4 and TRBJ2-1, with TRBD2 matching 11 bases. Trimming cost V 4 bases and J 9 bases; bases outside gene matches: 5. Germline CDR1 is MRHNA and CDR2 is SNTAGT. CDR3 length: 14 amino acids. The CDR3 protein is CASSVTSGDAEQFF. CDR3 bases: TGTGCCAGCAGTGTGACTAGCGGGGACGCTGAGCAGTTCTTC.

The V gene is TRBV7-2, the J gene TRBJ1-5, with D possibly matching TRBD1 (5 bases). The CDR3 runs 17 residues. V lost 2 bases and J 2 bases, leaving 16 bases between the germline ends. Germline loops: CDR1 SGHTA, CDR2 FQGNSA. CDR3 in amino acids: CASSLSWGDRGNQPQHF. The CDR3 DNA is TGTGCCAGCAGCTTAAGTTGGGGGGATAGGGGCAATCAGCCCCAGCATTTT.

This clonotype came up many times. DNA for the CDR3: TGTGCCAGCAGCTTTTTCGACGAGAACACTGAAGCTTTCTTT. It translates to CASSFFDENTEAFF. The chain is built from TRBV7-9 and TRBJ1-1; D ambiguous. The CDR3 is 14 residues long. Trimming took off 3 bases at V and 1 base at J, with 9 bases between the two ends. Germline V gene sequence: CDR1 SEHNR, CDR2 FQNEAQ (reference sequence). The whole variable domain, filled in from reference TRBV7-9 and TRBJ1-1, reads DTGVSQNPRHKITKRGQNVTFRCDPISEHNRLYWYRQTLGQGPEFLTYFQNEAQLEKSRLLSDRFSAERPKGSFSTLEIQRTEQGDSAMYLCASSFFDENTEAFFGQGTRLTVV.

The J gene is TRBJ1-1, the V gene TRBV27; 8 bases align to TRBD1. This CDR3 is built from 16 residues. Germline V lookup: CDR1 MNHEY, CDR2 SMNVEV (reference sequence). The trim removed 6 bases at V and 0 bases at J, leaving 9 bases unmatched. The CDR3 coding sequence is TGTGCCAGCAGGGTGGGACAGGACCCTTTGAACACTGAAGCTTTCTTT. Residues: CASRVGQDPLNTEAFF.

This clonotype was counted ten times or more. The V and J genes are TRBV7-9 and TRBJ2-1; TRBD2 agrees at 14 bases. CDR1 and CDR2 from the germline V gene are SEHNR and FQNEAQ (reference sequence). With 0 bases clipped from V and 10 bases from J, the junction kept 8 bases outside the gene matches. The CDR3 has 17 residues. CDR3 amino acids: CASSLAGGLAGDREQFF. The CDR3 coding sequence is TGTGCCAGCAGCTTAGCGGGGGGACTAGCGGGAGACAGAGAGCAGTTCTTC.

This clonotype was recorded a few times. The chain joins TRBV29-1 to TRBJ2-5, with D possibly being TRBD1 (5 bases). V gave up 6 bases and J gave up 1 base, with 9 bases separating them. Germline V CDR1 and CDR2: SQVTM, ANQGSEA. The CDR3 is made up of 12 amino acids. The CDR3 nucleotides read TGCAGCGTCCGGACATTCCAAGAGACCCAGTACTTC. Residues: CSVRTFQETQYF.

This clonotype was seen more than once but under ten times. The gene calls are TRBV6-5 and TRBJ1-1; D is uncertain. Looked up from germline, CDR1 is MNHEY and CDR2 is SVGAGI. V was trimmed by 6 bases and J by 4 bases, leaving 12 bases between them. The CDR3 runs 13 residues. This CDR3 reads CASSQDWATEAFF. The CDR3 DNA follows: TGTGCCAGCAGCCAAGACTGGGCCACTGAAGCTTTCTTT.

This clonotype was recorded only once. This chain uses TRBV5-1 with TRBJ2-4; 9 bases line up with TRBD1. Germline V gives CDR1 SGHRS, CDR2 YFSETQ. Trimming at V came to 4 bases and at J to 8 bases, leaving 13 bases not matched to a gene. This CDR3 comprises 16 residues. In DNA, the CDR3 is TGCGCCAGCAGCCCAGTCCCCGGACAGGGGACGGACATTCAGTACTTC. Residues: CASSPVPGQGTDIQYF.

A word on this clonotype: A single base separates this from a much larger clone, so it may be a read error. The V gene is TRBV14, the J gene TRBJ2-7; tentatively, D is TRBD1 (6 bases). CDR1 SGHDN and CDR2 FVKESK come from the germline V gene. The CDR3 extends over 16 amino acids. Trimming removed 0 bases at V and 3 bases at J, with 15 bases between. The DNA for the CDR3 is TGTGCCAGCAGCCAAGATATGCGACAGGTGGTCTACGAGCAGTACTTC. This translates into CASSQDMRQVVYEQYF.

This clonotype was recorded many times. The rearrangement uses TRBV30 and TRBJ1-6; the D gene is possibly TRBD1 (5 bases). V lost 8 bases and J lost 3, with 11 bases in between. The CDR3 sequence is 13 residues long. Germline CDR1 and CDR2: GTSNPN and SVGIG (reference sequence). This CDR3 is CAGAGGYNSPLHF. The CDR3 DNA sequence: TGTGCCGGAGCGGGGGGCTATAATTCACCCCTCCACTTT.